A single sample gave rise to the 28 T cell receptor beta chains below, sequenced in a study of blood T cell repertoires in COVID-19. Method: immunoSEQ multiplex PCR; TCRdb's copy keeps in-frame clones and lacks some. Of more than 250,000 clones in the sample, 86% are singletons; the top ten hold about 10%. The specimen sequenced was PBMCs or T cells enriched from blood (not recorded which). These receptors were collected from a woman aged 18-29 years who had recovered from COVID-19.

This clone has just one count. The chain carries TRBV7-8 and TRBJ2-7; D unresolved. The CDR3 loop spans 12 amino acids. The V end lost 2 bases, the J end lost 3 bases, and 5 bases lay between the germline ends. Germline assignment: CDR1 SGHVS and CDR2 FQNEAQ. The CDR3 coding sequence is TGTGCCAGCAGCTTAACTCGCTACGAGCAGTACTTC. It specifies CASSLTRYEQYF.

The chain has TRBV7-8 and TRBJ1-6; 8 nucleotides agree with TRBD1. Germline CDR1 and CDR2: SGHVS and FQNEAQ. V lost 0 bases and J lost 7; bases outside the gene matches: 2. This CDR3 has 15 amino acids. In DNA, the CDR3 is TGTGCCAGCAGCTTAGCAGGGACAGGCAATTCACCCCTCCACTTT. It translates to CASSLAGTGNSPLHF.

The gene calls are TRBV7-9 and TRBJ2-3; TRBD2 matches 8 bases. The CDR3 has 15 amino acids. Trimming took 0 bases from V and 5 from J; bases not matched to a gene: 4. Per the germline V gene, CDR1 is SEHNR and CDR2 is FQNEAQ (reference sequence). CDR3 protein: CASSLALSGGDTQYF. DNA of the CDR3: TGTGCCAGCAGCTTAGCACTAAGCGGGGGAGATACGCAGTATTTT.

The genes are TRBV18 and TRBJ1-1, with D possibly matching TRBD1 (6 bases). The V gene's germline CDR1 is KGHSH and CDR2 LQKENI. The length of the CDR3 is 16 residues. The V end lost 2 bases, the J end lost 0 bases, and 13 bases lay between the germline ends. For the CDR3, the DNA is TGTGCCAGCTCACCATCACAGGGCGACATGAACACTGAAGCTTTCTTT. Protein product: CASSPSQGDMNTEAFF.

The V and J genes are TRBV30 and TRBJ2-7; 15 bases map to TRBD2. The CDR3 has 18 amino acids. Germline CDR1 GTSNPN, CDR2 SVGIG (reference sequence). J was trimmed by 2 bases and V by 0 bases; bases with no gene match: 8. This chain's CDR3 is CAWSVLPGLAGGAYEQYF. CDR3 bases: TGTGCCTGGAGTGTGTTACCGGGACTAGCGGGAGGTGCCTACGAGCAGTACTTC.

V gene TRBV5-1 combines with J gene TRBJ1-1, with TRBD1 identical over 9 bases. The germline V gene has CDR1 SGHRS and CDR2 YFSETQ. CDR3 length equals 15 residues. V lost 6 bases to trimming and J lost 5 bases; unmatched junction nucleotides: 11. CDR3 DNA sequence: TGCGCCAGCACCTCGGACAGGGGAGTGCGAACTGAAGCTTTCTTT. Translated: CASTSDRGVRTEAFF. The complete variable domain, with remaining parts taken from reference TRBV5-1 and TRBJ1-1, reads KAGVTQTPRYLIKTRGQQVTLSCSPISGHRSVSWYQQTPGQGLQFLFEYFSETQRNKGNFPGRFSGRQFSNSRSEMNVSTLELGDSALYLCASTSDRGVRTEAFFGQGTRLTVV.

This chain links TRBV10-1 with TRBJ2-5, with TRBD1 matching 7 bases. CDR3 size: 14 residues. The germline CDR1 and CDR2 sequences are WNHNN and SYGVQD (reference sequence). J lost 4 bases, V lost 5 bases, and 7 bases had no gene match. CDR3 in amino acids: CASSSTGVAETQYF. DNA of the CDR3: TGCGCCAGCAGTAGCACAGGGGTGGCAGAGACCCAGTACTTC.

Points on this clone: Other nucleotide sequences from this sample produce the same CDR3. The chain carries TRBV18 and TRBJ2-7; TRBD1 matches 10 bases. V lost 3 bases and J lost 6; bases outside the gene matches: 2. Germline V lookup: CDR1 KGHSH, CDR2 LQKENI. The CDR3 covers 13 residues. The CDR3 bases are TGTGCCAGCTCACCGACAGGGGGCGGCGAGCAGTACTTC. Protein sequence: CASSPTGGGEQYF.

The rearrangement uses TRBV7-6 and TRBJ2-7; D possibly corresponds to TRBD1 (5 bases). V dropped 0 bases and J dropped 10 bases, with 13 bases sitting between them. The CDR3 covers 13 residues. Germline V gives CDR1 SGHVS, CDR2 FNYEAQ. CDR3 sequence (DNA): TGTGCCAGCAGCTTAGCCCCACGACAGATTCAGTACTTC. This translates into CASSLAPRQIQYF.

The chain employs TRBV6-5 and TRBJ1-5; 9 bases map to TRBD1. With 10 bases clipped from V and 5 bases from J, the junction kept 3 bases outside the gene matches. Germline V gives CDR1 MNHEY, CDR2 SVGAGI. This CDR3 has 12 amino acids. The CDR3 DNA reads TGTGCCACGGACAGGGGATATCAGCCCCAGCATTTT. Translation: CATDRGYQPQHF.

The gene calls are TRBV2 and TRBJ2-5, with 12 bases fitting TRBD1. This CDR3 region has 14 residues. Germline V lookup: CDR1 SNHLY, CDR2 FYNNEI. The junction had 4 bases not matched to a gene; V was cut back by 7 bases and J by 4 bases. This CDR3 is CASTGTGGAETQYF. DNA for the CDR3: TGTGCCAGCACTGGGACAGGGGGCGCAGAGACCCAGTACTTC.

The chain joins TRBV7-7 to TRBJ2-2; 10 bases are a match to TRBD2. CDR1 SSHAT and CDR2 FNYEAQ come from the germline V gene (reference sequence). J was trimmed by 3 bases and V by 1 base; bases with no gene match: 5. The CDR3 is 17 amino acids. The DNA of the CDR3 is TGTGCCAGCAGCTTAGGTCCTAGCGGGAGTTACACCGGGGAGCTGTTTTTT. Its protein product is CASSLGPSGSYTGELFF. The full variable domain, its missing parts supplied by reference TRBV7-7 and TRBJ2-2, is GAGVSQSPRYKVTKRGQDVTLRCDPISSHATLYWYQQALGQGPEFLTYFNYEAQPDKSGLPSDRFSAERPEGSISTLTIQRTEQRDSAMYRCASSLGPSGSYTGELFFGEGSRLTVL.

CDR3 nucleotide sequence: TGCGCCAGCAGCCCCCGGCGGTCGGCGGGAGTGGGGGAAGAGTTCTTC. Translated, it gives CASSPRRSAGVGEEFF. V usage is TRBV5-1 and J usage is TRBJ2-1; 7 bases align to TRBD2. The CDR3 is made up of 16 amino acids. Germline CDR1 is SGHRS and CDR2 is YFSETQ. Germline trimming cut 4 bases from V and 14 bases from J; bases unmatched to any gene: 21.

The chain has TRBV30 and TRBJ1-2; 7 nucleotides agree with TRBD1. Germline V lookup: CDR1 GTSNPN, CDR2 SVGIG (reference sequence). This CDR3 region has 18 residues. V lost 0 bases, J lost 2 bases, and 15 bases stayed unmatched. This chain's CDR3 is CAWSVNTDRQGANYGYTF. DNA of the CDR3: TGTGCCTGGAGTGTAAACACCGATCGACAGGGCGCAAACTATGGCTACACCTTC.

The rearrangement links TRBV3-1 (or the pseudogene TRBV3-2) to TRBJ2-1; unclear D gene. CDR3 length: 11 residues. The germline CDR1 and CDR2 sequences are LGHDT and YNNKEL (reference sequence). Trimming pared 4 bases from V and 7 bases from J, leaving 5 bases between. The CDR3 spells CASSRANEQFF. The CDR3 coding sequence is TGTGCCAGCAGCCGTGCGAATGAGCAGTTCTTC.

This chain joins TRBV6-5 and TRBJ1-1, with D possibly matching TRBD1 (5 bases). The CDR3 totals 15 residues. The V end was cut by 1 base, the J end by 1 base, with 10 bases between. Germline V gene data show CDR1 as MNHEY and CDR2 as SVGAGI. The CDR3 reads CASSYWGVPNTEAFF. DNA for the CDR3: TGTGCCAGCAGTTACTGGGGGGTTCCGAACACTGAAGCTTTCTTT.

The rearrangement joins TRBV6-4 to TRBJ2-3; perhaps TRBD1 as D (6 bases). Germline CDR1 reads MRHNA; CDR2 reads SNTAGT. The CDR3 sequence is 15 residues long. The V gene lost 4 bases and the J gene lost 6 bases, with 17 bases spanning the gap. The CDR3 loop reads CASSALQGTMDTQYF. The CDR3 nucleotides are TGTGCCAGCAGTGCTCTACAGGGTACCATGGATACGCAGTATTTT.

This clone was seen just once. This rearrangement joins TRBV2 to TRBJ1-1; 7 bases align to TRBD1. CDR3 size: 14 residues. J gave up 3 bases and V 4 bases, and 5 bases lay outside the gene matches. CDR1 SNHLY and CDR2 FYNNEI come from the germline V gene. The CDR3 reads CASSGLRGDTEAFF. In nucleotides, the CDR3 is TGTGCCAGCAGTGGCCTCAGGGGGGACACTGAAGCTTTCTTT.

The chain combines TRBV19 with TRBJ1-1; TRBD1 matches 8 bases. Germline V gene data show CDR1 as LNHDA and CDR2 as SQIVND (reference sequence). The CDR3 totals 16 residues. Germline trimming cut 4 bases from V and 3 bases from J; bases unmatched to any gene: 10. This chain's CDR3 is CASSTTGGGGYTEAFF. CDR3 in DNA: TGTGCCAGTAGTACAACAGGGGGAGGTGGGTACACTGAAGCTTTCTTT.

The chain combines TRBV11-1 with TRBJ2-7; D gene uncertain. This CDR3 is 15 amino acids long. Germline V lookup: CDR1 SGHAT, CDR2 FQDESV (reference sequence). The V gene lost 3 bases and the J gene lost 4 bases, with 16 bases spanning the gap. This CDR3 is CASSFRQSDIYEQYF. The CDR3 nucleotides read TGTGCCAGCAGCTTCCGGCAGTCAGACATATACGAGCAGTACTTC.

This chain joins TRBV3-1 (or the pseudogene TRBV3-2) and TRBJ2-1, with D possibly matching TRBD2 (6 bases). CDR1 LGHDT and CDR2 YNNKEL come from the germline V gene (reference sequence). V lost 1 base to trimming and J lost 6 bases, with 16 bases between them. The CDR3 spans 16 residues. The CDR3 DNA reads TGTGCCAGCAGCCAAGGGTCCGGGACTGGAACCAATGAGCAGTTCTTC. It codes for CASSQGSGTGTNEQFF.

V and J are TRBV2 and TRBJ1-2, with D tentatively TRBD1 (5 bases). This CDR3 is 14 amino acids long. The V end lost 6 bases, the J end lost 3 bases, and 14 bases lay between the germline ends. Germline values: CDR1 SNHLY, CDR2 FYNNEI. The CDR3 nucleotides read TGTGCCAGCAGCGACGACAGCATTTACTATGGCTACACCTTC. The encoded protein is CASSDDSIYYGYTF.

The chain has TRBV4-2 and TRBJ1-3; D is possibly TRBD1 (5 bases). Trimming shortened V by 0 bases and J by 0 bases, and 15 bases separated the two germline ends. The CDR3 length is 18 residues. Germline CDR1 reads LGHNA; CDR2 reads YNFKEQ. Here the CDR3 DNA reads TGTGCCAGCAGCCAAGATGGCGCTCTCAGGGTCTCTGGAAACACCATATATTTT. Protein: CASSQDGALRVSGNTIYF.

This chain connects TRBV3-1 (or the pseudogene TRBV3-2) to TRBJ1-2, with 7 bases identical to TRBD1. This CDR3 contains 17 residues. Germline loops: CDR1 LGHDT, CDR2 YNNKEL (reference sequence). Unmatched junction bases numbered 10, after V lost 0 bases and J lost 3 bases. The CDR3 sequence: CASSQDGGTAGDYGYTF. CDR3 DNA sequence: TGTGCCAGCAGCCAAGATGGCGGGACAGCGGGCGACTATGGCTACACCTTC.

The chain recombines TRBV7-8 with TRBJ1-1, with a possible D match to TRBD1 (6 bases). V lost 5 bases and J lost 1, with 20 bases in between. The CDR3 is 17 residues long. The germline V gene has CDR1 SGHVS and CDR2 FQNEAQ. The CDR3 DNA follows: TGTGCCAGCAGCAAAGTCGACAGGCTAAATTGGAACACTGAAGCTTTCTTT. This codes for CASSKVDRLNWNTEAFF.

V and J are TRBV21-1 and TRBJ2-1; the D segment call TRBD2 is taken from the table without a DNA check. TRBV21-1 is assigned pseudogene status. This CDR3 is built from 19 residues. CDR3 nucleotides: TGTGCCAGCAGCAAAGCGGGACTAGCGGTTCTTAGCTCCTACAATGAGCAGTTCTTC. Encoded protein: CASSKAGLAVLSSYNEQFF.

The CDR3 DNA sequence: TGTGCCAGCTCACCATTCCATGGGGCTCAAGAGACCCAGTACTTC. Encoded protein: CASSPFHGAQETQYF. This chain links TRBV18 with TRBJ2-5; D is possibly TRBD1 (5 bases). CDR1 KGHSH and CDR2 LQKENI come from the germline V gene. The CDR3 covers 15 residues. Trimming removed 2 bases at V and 2 bases at J, with 12 bases between.

A few counts support this clone. The rearrangement uses TRBV11-2 and TRBJ2-3; 8 nucleotides line up with TRBD2. Germline lookup yields CDR1 SGHAT and CDR2 FQNNGV. V trimming: 6 bases; J trimming: 8 bases; junction bases outside the gene matches: 10. The CDR3 consists of 14 residues. In nucleotides, the CDR3 is TGTGCCAGCAGTCTACTAGCGGAAGACACTACGCAGTATTTT. Its translation: CASSLLAEDTTQYF.